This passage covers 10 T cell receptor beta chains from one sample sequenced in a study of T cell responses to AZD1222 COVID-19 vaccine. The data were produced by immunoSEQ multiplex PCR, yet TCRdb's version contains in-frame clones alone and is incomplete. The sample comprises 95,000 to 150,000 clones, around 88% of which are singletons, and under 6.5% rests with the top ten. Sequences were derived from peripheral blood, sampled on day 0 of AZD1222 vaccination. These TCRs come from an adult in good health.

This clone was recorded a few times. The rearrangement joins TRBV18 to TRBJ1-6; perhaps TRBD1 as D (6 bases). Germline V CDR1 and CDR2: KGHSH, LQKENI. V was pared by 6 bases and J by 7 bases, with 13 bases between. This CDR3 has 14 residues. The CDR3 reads CASSLGGPNSPLHF. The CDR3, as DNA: TGTGCCAGCTCCCTTGGGGGGCCAAATTCACCCCTCCACTTT.

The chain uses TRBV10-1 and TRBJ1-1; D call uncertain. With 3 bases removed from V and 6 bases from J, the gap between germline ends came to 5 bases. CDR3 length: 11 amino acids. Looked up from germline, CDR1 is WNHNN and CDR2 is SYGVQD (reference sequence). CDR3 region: CASSDGAEAFF. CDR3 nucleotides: TGCGCCAGCAGTGATGGGGCTGAAGCTTTCTTT.

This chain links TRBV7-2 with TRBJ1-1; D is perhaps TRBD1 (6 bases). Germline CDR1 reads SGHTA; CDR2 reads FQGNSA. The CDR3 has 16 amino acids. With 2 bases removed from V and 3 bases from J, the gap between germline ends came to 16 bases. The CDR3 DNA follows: TGTGCCAGCAGCTTAAACAGGGTATATGAGGACACTGAAGCTTTCTTT. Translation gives CASSLNRVYEDTEAFF.

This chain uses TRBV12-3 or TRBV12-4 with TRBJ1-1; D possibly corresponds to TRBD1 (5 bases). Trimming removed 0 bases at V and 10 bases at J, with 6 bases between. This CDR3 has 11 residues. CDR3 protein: CASSLAGGAFF. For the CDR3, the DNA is TGTGCCAGCAGTTTAGCGGGGGGAGCTTTCTTT.

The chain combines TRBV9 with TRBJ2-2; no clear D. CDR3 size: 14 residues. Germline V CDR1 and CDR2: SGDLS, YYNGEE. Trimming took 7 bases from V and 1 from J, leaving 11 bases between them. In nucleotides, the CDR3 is TGTGCCAGCTCTAGGACGGTGAACACCGGGGAGCTGTTTTTT. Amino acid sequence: CASSRTVNTGELFF.

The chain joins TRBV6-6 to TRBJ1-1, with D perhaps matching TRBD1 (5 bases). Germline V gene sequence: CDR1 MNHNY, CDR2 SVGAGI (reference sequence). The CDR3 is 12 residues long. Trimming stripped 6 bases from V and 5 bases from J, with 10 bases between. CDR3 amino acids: CASSRGGTEAFF. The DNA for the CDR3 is TGTGCCAGCAGCCGGGGGGGGACTGAAGCTTTCTTT.

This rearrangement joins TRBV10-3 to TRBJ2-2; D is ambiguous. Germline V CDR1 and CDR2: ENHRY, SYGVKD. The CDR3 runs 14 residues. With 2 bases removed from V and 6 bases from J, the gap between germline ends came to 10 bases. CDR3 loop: CAISEMWAPGELFF. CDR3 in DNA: TGTGCCATCAGTGAGATGTGGGCGCCCGGGGAGCTGTTTTTT.

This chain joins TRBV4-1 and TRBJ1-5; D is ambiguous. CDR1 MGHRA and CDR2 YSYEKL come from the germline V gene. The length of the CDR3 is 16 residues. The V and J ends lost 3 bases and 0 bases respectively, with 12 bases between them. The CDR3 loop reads CASSQAGSHSNQPQHF. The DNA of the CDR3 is TGCGCCAGCAGCCAGGCTGGGAGCCATAGCAATCAGCCCCAGCATTTT.

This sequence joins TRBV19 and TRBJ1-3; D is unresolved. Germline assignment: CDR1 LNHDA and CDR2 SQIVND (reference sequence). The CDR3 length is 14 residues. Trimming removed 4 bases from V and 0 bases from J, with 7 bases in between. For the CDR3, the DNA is TGTGCCAGTAGTAACTCGTACTCTGGAAACACCATATATTTT. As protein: CASSNSYSGNTIYF.

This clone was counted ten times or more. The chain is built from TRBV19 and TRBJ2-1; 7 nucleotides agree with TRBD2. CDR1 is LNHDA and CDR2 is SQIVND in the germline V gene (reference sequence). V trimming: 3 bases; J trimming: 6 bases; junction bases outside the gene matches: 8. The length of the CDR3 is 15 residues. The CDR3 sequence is CASSISSGALNEQFF. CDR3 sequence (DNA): TGTGCCAGTAGTATTTCCAGCGGGGCCCTCAATGAGCAGTTCTTC. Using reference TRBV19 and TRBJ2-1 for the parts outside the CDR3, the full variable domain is DGGITQSPKYLFRKEGQNVTLSCEQNLNHDAMYWYRQDPGQGLRLIYYSQIVNDFQKGDIAEGYSVSREKKESFPLTVTSAQKNPTAFYLCASSISSGALNEQFFGPGTRLTVL.